The 12 T cell receptor beta chains given below trace back to one sample, sequenced in a study of Ad26.COV2.S vaccination and SARS-CoV-2 variants. Produced via immunoSEQ multiplex PCR; TCRdb's table is partial and in-frame only. This sample has a few hundred thousand clones, with over 75% found just once. Treatment: over 15 received Ad26.COV2.S at low or high dose, single or two shots; 5 received placebo; per-sample allocation not given. Repertoires come from day 63 after the first vaccine or placebo injection. Sequenced material: peripheral blood, taken in a trial of Ad26.COV2.S vaccine versus placebo. The source is a person aged 18-65 years who received the Ad26.COV2.S COVID-19 vaccine or a placebo.

V usage is TRBV27 and J usage is TRBJ1-2, with 9 bases lining up with TRBD1. This CDR3 comprises 16 residues. Losses at the gene ends were 7 bases for V and 8 bases for J; bases not matched to a gene: 17. The germline V gene encodes CDR1 MNHEY and CDR2 SMNVEV (reference sequence). The CDR3 reads CASTPGGDRGIWGYTF. In DNA, the CDR3 is TGTGCCAGCACTCCCGGCGGAGACAGGGGGATTTGGGGCTACACCTTC.

This sequence joins TRBV7-2 and TRBJ1-2, with TRBD1 matching over 9 bases. Germline V CDR1 and CDR2: SGHTA, FQGNSA. Germline trimming cut 5 bases from V and 5 bases from J; bases unmatched to any gene: 9. This CDR3 has 15 amino acids. The CDR3 sequence is CASSPWDRAIYGYTF. Written as DNA, the CDR3 is TGTGCCAGCAGCCCGTGGGACAGGGCCATTTATGGCTACACCTTC.

The gene calls are TRBV19 and TRBJ2-1, with 8 bases identical to TRBD2. After removal of 7 bases from V and 8 bases from J, the junction contained 16 bases not matched to a gene. Germline V gene sequence: CDR1 LNHDA, CDR2 SQIVND (reference sequence). The CDR3 contains 16 residues. In DNA, the CDR3 is TGTGCCAGTATCAATACGGGCAGCGGGGGTAAATATGAGCAGTTCTTC. It yields the protein CASINTGSGGKYEQFF.

V usage is TRBV6-6 and J usage is TRBJ2-5, with TRBD1 matching 7 bases. Germline CDR1 is MNHNY and CDR2 is SVGAGI (reference sequence). The CDR3 consists of 13 residues. V gave up 7 bases and J gave up 5 bases; unmatched junction bases: 7. In DNA, the CDR3 is TGTGCCAGCACCAGACAGGGCAGGGAGACCCAGTACTTC. Encoded protein: CASTRQGRETQYF.

The chain uses TRBV4-3 and TRBJ2-1, with D possibly matching TRBD2 (7 bases). The CDR3 spans 15 residues. Germline CDR1 and CDR2: LGHNA and YSLEER. Trimming removed 1 base at V and 3 bases at J, with 10 bases between. The CDR3 here is CASSQGRGGYNEQFF. The CDR3 DNA is TGCGCCAGCAGCCAAGGTAGGGGGGGCTACAATGAGCAGTTCTTC.

This rearrangement joins TRBV5-1 to TRBJ2-5; weak D call: TRBD2 (6 bases). V shed 0 bases and J shed 5 bases, with 11 bases lying between them. Germline V gene lookup returns CDR1 SGHRS and CDR2 YFSETQ. The CDR3 consists of 14 residues. The CDR3, as DNA: TGCGCCAGCAGCTTGGGACTAGGTGGGGAGACCCAGTACTTC. Its protein is CASSLGLGGETQYF.

In DNA, the CDR3 is TGTGCCAGCAGCCCGGGACTAGTGAGGGCAGAGACCCAGTACTTC. Residues: CASSPGLVRAETQYF. This sequence joins TRBV7-3 and TRBJ2-5; the match to TRBD2 covers 8 bases. Looked up from germline, CDR1 is SGHTA and CDR2 is FQGTGA. V was pared by 5 bases and J by 4 bases, with 9 bases of the junction left unmatched. CDR3 length: 15 residues.

This clone was recorded once. The genes are TRBV7-2 and TRBJ1-2; a weak D match, TRBD1 (5 bases). The germline V gene encodes CDR1 SGHTA and CDR2 FQGNSA. V lost 3 bases and J lost 8, with 16 bases in between. The CDR3 extends over 14 amino acids. The CDR3 DNA follows: TGTGCCAGCAGCTTCAGACAGACCGGAATGGGCTACACCTTC. Encoded protein: CASSFRQTGMGYTF.

The chain is built from TRBV7-8 and TRBJ1-6; no clear D. This CDR3 spans 14 amino acids. The V gene's germline CDR1 is SGHVS and CDR2 FQNEAQ. V was shortened by 1 base and J by 13 bases, with 14 bases between the two germline ends. The CDR3 DNA is TGTGCCAGCAGCTTAGACCGGGCAGCGGACCCCCTCCACTTT. It encodes CASSLDRAADPLHF.

The chain employs TRBV15 and TRBJ1-6; 7 bases line up with TRBD1. V dropped 5 bases and J dropped 9; count of bases not matched to a gene: 10. Germline lookup yields CDR1 LNHNV and CDR2 YYDKDF (reference sequence). The length of the CDR3 is 15 residues. In DNA form, the CDR3 reads TGTGCCACCAGCTCTTCCGGGACAGCCAGTTCACCCCTCCACTTT. It is translated as CATSSSGTASSPLHF.

The rearrangement links TRBV11-2 to TRBJ1-1; D call uncertain. CDR1 is SGHAT and CDR2 is FQNNGV in the germline V gene. This CDR3 is built from 16 residues. Trimming removed 6 bases at V and 0 bases at J, with 17 bases between. The CDR3 loop is CASSPRLLGMNTEAFF. CDR3 coding DNA: TGTGCCAGCAGTCCTCGACTCCTGGGGATGAACACTGAAGCTTTCTTT. The full variable domain, rest sourced from reference TRBV11-2 and TRBJ1-1, is EAGVAQSPRYKIIEKRQSVAFWCNPISGHATLYWYQQILGQGPKLLIQFQNNGVVDDSQLPKDRFSAERLKGVDSTLKIQPAKLEDSAVYLCASSPRLLGMNTEAFFGQGTRLTVV.

This chain links TRBV6-2 or TRBV6-3 with TRBJ1-5; the D gene is possibly TRBD1 (5 bases). The CDR3 has 14 amino acids. In germline, CDR1 is MNHEY, CDR2 SVGEGT. Trimming left V 2 bases short and J 6 bases short, with 11 bases between. CDR3: CASSYSGGVQPQHF. CDR3 nucleotide sequence: TGTGCCAGCAGTTACAGCGGGGGAGTTCAGCCCCAGCATTTT.